This TCR beta chain was found in a study of blood T cell repertoires in COVID-19. V shed 5 bases and J 2 bases; nucleotides not matched to a gene: 19. The length of the CDR3 is 19 residues. Germline assignment: CDR1 SGHVS and CDR2 FQNEAQ. As handled by the study authors: Reference gene primer amplification gave nucleated cell count estimates. The repertoire was sequenced with immunoSEQ multiplex PCR; TCRdb's copy has only in-frame clones and lacks some. That table is the source of V, J and clone size, and D and trimming were worked out from the DNA. The sample carries about 190,000 clones, about nine tenths recorded once.

The chain couples TRBV7-8 to TRBJ2-3, with TRBD1 identical over 7 bases. The receptor was isolated from a man aged 40-50 years with acute or convalescent COVID-19. The sequenced sample consisted of peripheral blood. CDR3 in amino acids: CASSLRTKTWTGVTDTQYF. In nucleotides, the CDR3 is TGTGCCAGCAGCCTCAGGACCAAGACTTGGACAGGAGTCACAGATACGCAGTATTTT.